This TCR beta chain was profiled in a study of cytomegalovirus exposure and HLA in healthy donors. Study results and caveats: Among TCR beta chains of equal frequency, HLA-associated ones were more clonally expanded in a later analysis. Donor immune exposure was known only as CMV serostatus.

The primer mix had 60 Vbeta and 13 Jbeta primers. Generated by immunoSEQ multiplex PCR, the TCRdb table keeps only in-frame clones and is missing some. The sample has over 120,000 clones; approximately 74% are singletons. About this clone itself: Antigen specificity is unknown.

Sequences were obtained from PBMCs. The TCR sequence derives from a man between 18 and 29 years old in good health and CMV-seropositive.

The CDR3 spells CAIRQGSNQPQHF. In DNA form, the CDR3 reads TGTGCCATCAGGCAGGGTAGCAATCAGCCCCAGCATTTT. V usage is TRBV10-3 and J usage is TRBJ1-5, with D possibly being TRBD1 (5 bases). The CDR3 spans 13 residues. Per the germline V gene, CDR1 is ENHRY and CDR2 is SYGVKD. Trimming removed 6 bases from V and 0 bases from J, with 6 bases in between.